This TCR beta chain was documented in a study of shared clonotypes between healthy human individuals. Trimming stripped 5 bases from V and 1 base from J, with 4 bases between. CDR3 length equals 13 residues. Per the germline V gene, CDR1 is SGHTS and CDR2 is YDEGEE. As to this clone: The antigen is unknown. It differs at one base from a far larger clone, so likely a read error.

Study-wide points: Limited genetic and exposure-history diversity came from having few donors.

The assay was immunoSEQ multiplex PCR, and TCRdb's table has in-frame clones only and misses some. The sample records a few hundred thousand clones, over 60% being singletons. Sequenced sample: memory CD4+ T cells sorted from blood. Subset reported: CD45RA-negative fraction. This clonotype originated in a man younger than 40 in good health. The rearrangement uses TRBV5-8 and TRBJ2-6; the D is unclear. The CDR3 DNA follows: TGTGCCAGCAGGCCATCTGGGGCCAACGTCCTGACTTTC. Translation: CASRPSGANVLTF.